These T cell receptor beta chains were read from a single sample in a study of graft-versus-host responses after intestinal transplantation. Clones were read by immunoSEQ multiplex PCR, and TCRdb kept only the in-frame ones, dropping some. The profile covers 80,000 to 95,000 clones, with 88% appearing a single time and around 0.3% taken by the ten largest. What these receptors recognize is not known. The specimen comprised unstimulated CD4+ T cells sorted from spleen or lymph node cells, sampled before transplant. The receptors originated from a human donor who was the organ donor for an intestinal transplant. CDR3s include the opening cysteine and the closing phenylalanine or tryptophan. The D gene is left open where the match is weak. Clone size, where shown, is once, few, many, or a class for clones that have expanded.

j_gene	abundance	d_gene	v_gene	CDR3aa	CDR3nt
TRBJ1-2	-	-	TRBV4-1	CASSQEGQPSRGYTF	TGCGCCAGCAGCCAAGAGGGCCAGCCCTCACGGGGCTACACCTTC
TRBJ2-7	-	TRBD2	TRBV28	CASTETGLVGEQYF	TGTGCCAGCACCGAAACGGGACTAGTGGGGGAGCAGTACTTC
TRBJ2-1	-	-	TRBV7-9	CASSQFTGIRPHEQFF	TGTGCCAGCAGCCAATTTACAGGGATTCGTCCACATGAGCAGTTCTTC
TRBJ2-1	-	TRBD2	TRBV7-9	CASSLVLARYEQFF	TGTGCCAGCAGCTTAGTACTAGCGAGGTATGAGCAGTTCTTC
TRBJ1-6	-	TRBD1	TRBV5-4	CASSLPGTGGGNSPLHF	TGTGCCAGCAGCTTGCCTGGGACAGGGGGCGGGAATTCACCCCTCCACTTT
TRBJ1-2	-	TRBD1	TRBV19	CASSIGLRQGYGYTF	TGTGCCAGTAGTATTGGGTTACGACAGGGCTATGGCTACACCTTC
TRBJ2-5	-	TRBD1	TRBV27	CASRPNTGAAALYF	TGTGCCAGCAGACCCAATACAGGGGCCGCTGCCCTGTACTTC
TRBJ2-5	-	-	TRBV7-2	CASSLNRQETQYF	TGTGCCAGCAGCTTAAACAGACAAGAGACCCAGTACTTC
TRBJ2-5	-	-	TRBV9	CASSARTGETQYF	TGTGCCAGCAGCGCGCGGACTGGGGAGACCCAGTACTTC
TRBJ1-1	-	TRBD1	TRBV5-8	CASSGTGRTEAFF	TGTGCCAGCAGCGGGACAGGGAGGACTGAAGCTTTCTTT
TRBJ2-3	once	-	TRBV7-8	CASSPTELETDTQYF	TGTGCCAGCAGCCCGACAGAGCTCGAGACAGATACGCAGTATTTT
TRBJ2-2	-	-	TRBV5-1	CASSLEAPPIGELFF	TGCGCCAGCAGCTTGGAAGCCCCCCCTATCGGGGAGCTGTTTTTT
TRBJ1-2	-	TRBD1	TRBV10-3	CAIRAGTGEGYTF	TGTGCCATCAGGGCCGGGACAGGGGAAGGCTACACCTTC
TRBJ1-1	-	TRBD1	TRBV29-1	CSTGGTEAFF	TGCAGCACAGGGGGCACTGAAGCTTTCTTT
TRBJ2-7	-	TRBD1	TRBV5-4	CASSLDRGLGEQYF	TGTGCCAGCAGCTTGGACAGGGGCCTGGGGGAGCAGTACTTC
TRBJ2-1	-	-	TRBV5-4	CASSPSEEGNEQFF	TGTGCCAGCAGCCCCTCAGAAGAGGGCAATGAGCAGTTCTTC
TRBJ2-3	-	-	TRBV11-2	CASSVRSDTQYF	TGTGCCAGCAGCGTCAGGTCAGATACGCAGTATTTT
TRBJ1-2	-	TRBD1	TRBV5-1	CASSNGQGTNYGYTF	TGCGCCAGCAGTAACGGACAGGGGACCAACTACGGCTACACCTTC
TRBJ2-1	-	TRBD1	TRBV4-1	CASSHYPVVGQGHEQFF	TGCGCCAGCAGCCATTACCCTGTTGTAGGACAGGGCCATGAGCAGTTCTTC
TRBJ2-2	-	-	TRBV18	CASSPETRTGELFF	TGTGCCAGCTCACCAGAGACAAGGACCGGGGAGCTGTTTTTT
TRBJ2-7	-	-	TRBV5-1	CASSLEPGTYEQYF	TGCGCCAGCAGCTTGGAACCAGGGACCTACGAGCAGTACTTC
TRBJ2-1	-	TRBD2	TRBV7-3	CASSLSLAGGYEQFF	TGTGCCAGCAGCTTAAGTCTAGCGGGGGGGTATGAGCAGTTCTTC
TRBJ1-4	-	TRBD1	TRBV14	CASSRGQGEKLFF	TGTGCCAGCAGCCGCGGACAGGGAGAAAAACTGTTTTTT
TRBJ2-1	-	TRBD2	TRBV11-3	CASSPGGLAGGLNEQFF	TGTGCCAGCAGCCCCGGGGGGCTAGCGGGAGGACTCAATGAGCAGTTCTTC
TRBJ2-5	-	TRBD2	TRBV11-1	CASSRELAGIETQYF	TGTGCCAGCAGTCGTGAACTAGCGGGGATAGAGACCCAGTACTTC
TRBJ1-2	-	-	TRBV30	CAWSVTGGYTF	TGTGCCTGGAGTGTAACGGGTGGCTACACCTTC
TRBJ2-3	-	-	TRBV27	CASRRGSAGKDTQYF	TGTGCCAGCAGACGGGGGTCGGCGGGTAAGGATACGCAGTATTTT
TRBJ2-3	-	TRBD2	TRBV9	CASTPFGTSGTDTQYF	TGTGCCAGCACCCCTTTCGGGACTAGCGGCACAGATACGCAGTATTTT
TRBJ2-6	-	-	TRBV5-1	CASSPAAAGANVLTF	TGCGCCAGCAGCCCGGCGGCGGCTGGGGCCAACGTCCTGACTTTC
TRBJ2-2	-	TRBD2	TRBV9	CASSVSSGRAGTGELFF	TGTGCCAGCAGCGTATCCAGCGGGAGGGCCGGAACCGGGGAGCTGTTTTTT
TRBJ1-2	-	TRBD1	TRBV30	CAWSTGTGGTSNYGYTF	TGTGCCTGGAGCACCGGGACAGGGGGAACATCTAACTATGGCTACACCTTC
TRBJ2-3	-	-	TRBV27	CASSFRASLNTDTQYF	TGTGCCAGCAGTTTTCGGGCTAGCCTCAACACAGATACGCAGTATTTT
TRBJ1-1	-	-	TRBV9	CASSVRGNTEAFF	TGTGCCAGCAGCGTAAGGGGGAACACTGAAGCTTTCTTT
TRBJ1-2	-	TRBD1	TRBV5-1	CASSLMTGYYGYTF	TGCGCCAGCAGCCTAATGACAGGGTACTATGGCTACACCTTC
TRBJ1-2	-	-	TRBV7-9	CASSSRRAIGYTF	TGTGCCAGCAGCTCTCGGAGGGCCATCGGCTACACCTTC
TRBJ2-7	-	TRBD2	TRBV27	CASRWTSGSSYEQYF	TGTGCCAGCAGGTGGACTAGCGGCAGCTCCTACGAGCAGTACTTC
TRBJ2-1	-	TRBD2	TRBV7-2	CASSLARLAGLHSYNEQFF	TGTGCCAGCAGCTTAGCGCGGCTAGCGGGGCTCCACTCCTACAATGAGCAGTTCTTC
TRBJ2-4	-	TRBD2	TRBV19	CASSIVGGSGPKNIQYF	TGTGCCAGTAGTATCGTTGGGGGTAGCGGGCCCAAAAACATTCAGTACTTC
TRBJ2-1	-	TRBD2	TRBV9	CASSDLAGDAYNEQFF	TGTGCCAGCAGCGACCTAGCGGGAGACGCCTACAATGAGCAGTTCTTC
TRBJ2-7	-	TRBD1	TRBV28	CASAPPGQSYEQYF	TGTGCCAGCGCCCCACCGGGACAGTCCTACGAGCAGTACTTC
TRBJ1-1	-	-	TRBV6-6	CASSYSGGHNTEAFF	TGTGCCAGCAGTTACTCGGGGGGGCATAACACTGAAGCTTTCTTT